Listed below are T cell receptor beta chains from one sample, sequenced in a study of T cell repertoires in cytomegalovirus infection. One entry per CDR3 protein, called by TCRdb with MiXCR from the reads. This sample yields about 400,000 distinct CDR3 sequences, of which approximately 18% are seen a single time; approximately 10% belongs to the top ten. The sample taken for sequencing was PBMCs. These receptors were collected from a human donor in good health (CMV status not recorded). Some clones in this sample may be carry-over from other donors' samples. Each CDR3 is given with its conserved first and last residue. Fields, in order: D gene, V gene, clone size, J gene, CDR3 DNA, CDR3 protein. A D gene is named only where the DNA matches it firmly. For some rows the clone size is stated as once, few or many, or as a class when expanded; others skip it.

D: -
V: TRBV7-2
size: few
J: TRBJ2-3
DNA: TGTGCCAGCAGCTTAGCGATTTTGCGGGGATCAGATACGCAGTATTTT
CDR3: CASSLAILRGSDTQYF

D: -
V: TRBV7-9
size: -
J: TRBJ2-1
DNA: TGTGCCAGCAGCTTTCGTAACGGGAATCCCAATGAGCAGTTCTTC
CDR3: CASSFRNGNPNEQFF

D: TRBD1
V: TRBV7-2
size: many
J: TRBJ1-2
DNA: TGTGCCAGCAGCCCGGGACAGGGCTTGAGGGGCTACACCTTC
CDR3: CASSPGQGLRGYTF

D: -
V: TRBV12-3/TRBV12-4
size: few
J: TRBJ1-4
DNA: TGTGCCAGCAGTTTGCACAGGGATTCGGGCGAAAAACTGTTTTTT
CDR3: CASSLHRDSGEKLFF

D: -
V: TRBV29-1
size: few
J: TRBJ2-1
DNA: TGCAGCGTTGGGAGAGATGATGAGCAGTTCTTC
CDR3: CSVGRDDEQFF

D: TRBD2
V: TRBV7-6
size: -
J: TRBJ2-3
DNA: TGTGCCAGCAGCTTCCTCCCCGTATTAGCGGGAGAGACAGATACGCAGTATTTT
CDR3: CASSFLPVLAGETDTQYF

D: -
V: TRBV11-2
size: -
J: TRBJ2-3
DNA: TGTGCCAGCAGCTTTTGGACCCGCTACACAGATACGCAGTATTTT
CDR3: CASSFWTRYTDTQYF

D: -
V: TRBV28
size: -
J: TRBJ2-5
DNA: TGTGCCAGCAAGGGGGGGCATTTAAAGACCCAGTACTTC
CDR3: CASKGGHLKTQYF

D: -
V: TRBV20-1
size: -
J: TRBJ2-5
DNA: TGCAGTGCTAGACCCCCAGGGACGGGCGGCAAAGAGACCCAGTACTTC
CDR3: CSARPPGTGGKETQYF

D: -
V: TRBV7-2
size: few
J: TRBJ2-5
DNA: TGTGCCAGCAGCAGCGTGGGGTTTCTCGAGACCCAGTACTTC
CDR3: CASSSVGFLETQYF

D: -
V: TRBV7-2
size: many
J: TRBJ2-5
DNA: TGTGCCAGCAGCCCCCGAGCTTTCGCGTCGGGACAAGAGACCCAGTACTTC
CDR3: CASSPRAFASGQETQYF

D: -
V: TRBV2
size: few
J: TRBJ1-5
DNA: TGTGCCAGCAGTGAATCTGGCTGGGGGGGGCCCCAGCATTTT
CDR3: CASSESGWGGPQHF

D: -
V: TRBV7-2
size: -
J: TRBJ1-6
DNA: TGTGCCAGCAGCCGCCTGGCAGCGACACCCCTCCACTTT
CDR3: CASSRLAATPLHF

D: -
V: TRBV7-9
size: few
J: TRBJ2-3
DNA: TGTGCCAGCGCCTACGGGGGCACAGATACGCAGTATTTT
CDR3: CASAYGGTDTQYF

D: TRBD1
V: TRBV4-1
size: many
J: TRBJ2-5
DNA: TGCGCCAGCAGCCAAGATTGGGGGACAGACCAAGAGACCCAGTACTTC
CDR3: CASSQDWGTDQETQYF

D: TRBD1
V: TRBV28
size: many
J: TRBJ1-6
DNA: TGTGCCAGCAGTTGGGACAGGGGCCAGGGACCCTATAATTCACCCCTCCACTTT
CDR3: CASSWDRGQGPYNSPLHF

D: -
V: TRBV12-3/TRBV12-4
size: -
J: TRBJ1-5
DNA: TGTGCCAGCAGAACCGGAGCTCAGTCCCAGCATTTT
CDR3: CASRTGAQSQHF

D: -
V: TRBV20-1
size: few
J: TRBJ2-3
DNA: TGCAGTGTTGTCGGGACGGGCACAGATACGCAGTATTTT
CDR3: CSVVGTGTDTQYF

D: TRBD2
V: TRBV19
size: many
J: TRBJ2-7
DNA: TGTGCCAGTTCATTAGCGGGTGTACCGTCGGGGAAGTACGAGCAGTACTTC
CDR3: CASSLAGVPSGKYEQYF

D: -
V: TRBV7-2
size: many
J: TRBJ1-4
DNA: TGTGCCAGCAGCTTATCCCGGCAGGGTGGCGAAAAACTGTTTTTT
CDR3: CASSLSRQGGEKLFF

D: TRBD2
V: TRBV28
size: -
J: TRBJ2-1
DNA: TGTGCCAGCAGTTTTCTTATCGCGGGGGGGACCTACAATGAGCAGTTCTTC
CDR3: CASSFLIAGGTYNEQFF

D: -
V: TRBV10-3
size: few
J: TRBJ2-1
DNA: TGTGCCATCAGTGAGCAGAAGACTGGGCGAGAGCAGTTCTTC
CDR3: CAISEQKTGREQFF

D: TRBD1
V: TRBV7-8
size: many
J: TRBJ2-7
DNA: TGTGCCAGCAGCAGAACCGGGACAGGGACCTACGAGCAGTACTTC
CDR3: CASSRTGTGTYEQYF

D: -
V: TRBV7-9
size: many
J: TRBJ2-5
DNA: TGTGCCAGCAGCTTAAGCGAGACCCAGTACTTC
CDR3: CASSLSETQYF

D: -
V: TRBV6-1
size: many
J: TRBJ1-1
DNA: TGTGCCAGCAGTGAATCCTCCCGTGGTAACACTGAAGCTTTCTTT
CDR3: CASSESSRGNTEAFF

D: -
V: TRBV7-9
size: many
J: TRBJ2-3
DNA: TGTGCCAGCAGCTTCGCACAGGGCCCAGATACGCAGTATTTT
CDR3: CASSFAQGPDTQYF

D: TRBD1
V: TRBV5-4
size: -
J: TRBJ1-1
DNA: TGTGCCAGCAGCCTCGGGACAGTCACTGAAGCTTTCTTT
CDR3: CASSLGTVTEAFF

D: TRBD2
V: TRBV19
size: few
J: TRBJ2-3
DNA: TGTGCCAGTAAGGGACTAGCGGCCCCCGCAGATACGCAGTATTTT
CDR3: CASKGLAAPADTQYF

D: -
V: TRBV19
size: few
J: TRBJ1-1
DNA: TGTGCCAGTAAGACGGGACTCCGGGGCACTGAAGCTTTCTTT
CDR3: CASKTGLRGTEAFF

D: -
V: TRBV12-3/TRBV12-4
size: few
J: TRBJ1-2
DNA: TGTGCCAGCATCCTAGGTTCGGGGGCGGGTGGCTACACCTTC
CDR3: CASILGSGAGGYTF

D: -
V: TRBV5-4
size: many
J: TRBJ2-1
DNA: TGTGCCAGCAGCGTGTGGACAGGGAGGGCGCAGTTCTTC
CDR3: CASSVWTGRAQFF

D: TRBD1
V: TRBV7-9
size: few
J: TRBJ2-1
DNA: TGTGCCAGCAGAAAAAGGACAGGGGCCCTCTTGGAGTTCTTC
CDR3: CASRKRTGALLEFF

D: -
V: TRBV2
size: few
J: TRBJ2-1
DNA: TGTGCCAGCAGTGGCGGGACAGTGTTCTACAATGAGCAGTTCTTC
CDR3: CASSGGTVFYNEQFF

D: -
V: TRBV27
size: -
J: TRBJ1-2
DNA: TGTGCCAGCAGTATAGACAGGAGGTATGGCTACACCTTC
CDR3: CASSIDRRYGYTF

D: TRBD1
V: TRBV5-1
size: many
J: TRBJ1-6
DNA: TGCGCCAGCAGCTTGGGACAGGGGTTCTATAATTCACCCCTCCACTTT
CDR3: CASSLGQGFYNSPLHF

D: -
V: TRBV7-2
size: many
J: TRBJ2-2
DNA: TGTGCCAGCAGCTTAGGGGGAAACACCGGGGAGCTGTTTTTT
CDR3: CASSLGGNTGELFF

D: TRBD2
V: TRBV28
size: -
J: TRBJ2-3
DNA: TGTGCCAGCAGTTTTCGCGGGGGGGCAGATACGCAGTATTTT
CDR3: CASSFRGGADTQYF

D: TRBD2
V: TRBV4-1
size: -
J: TRBJ2-5
DNA: TGCGCCAGCAGCCAACCGAGGACTAGTCGAGAGACCCAGTACTTC
CDR3: CASSQPRTSRETQYF

D: -
V: TRBV12-3/TRBV12-4
size: -
J: TRBJ2-5
DNA: TGTGCCAGCAGTTCTTGGGGCAGAGAGACCCAGTACTTC
CDR3: CASSSWGRETQYF

D: -
V: TRBV7-2
size: many
J: TRBJ1-5
DNA: TGTGCCAGCAGCTTGAGGGACCGCAATCAGCCCCAGCATTTT
CDR3: CASSLRDRNQPQHF

D: TRBD1
V: TRBV19
size: many
J: TRBJ1-4
DNA: TGTGCCAGTAGGAACCGGGACAGTTCTTATGAAAAACTGTTTTTT
CDR3: CASRNRDSSYEKLFF

D: -
V: TRBV20-1
size: once
J: TRBJ2-7
DNA: TGCAGTGCTAGGGGCAGTGGGTCGGGACTCTCATTCGGCGAGCAGTACTTC
CDR3: CSARGSGSGLSFGEQYF